Sequencing of this T cell receptor beta chain was carried out in a study of T cells in Graves' hyperthyroidism and ophthalmopathy. Using RNA transcripts as the source, TCR beta CDR3 regions were amplified. First-round RT-PCR targeting the TCR CDR3 was performed with the HTBI primer set. TCRdb independently ran MiXCR on the multiplex PCR reads; one entry per CDR3 protein. There are approximately 400,000 distinct CDR3 sequences in the sample; 20% to 30% occur only once, and less than 85% lies in the top ten. Whole-study results and caveats: The model made its ophthalmopathy prediction, and onset followed a median approximately 6.5 months later.

The germline V gene has CDR1 MDHEN and CDR2 SYDVKM. CDR3 size: 14 residues. Trimming removed 7 bases at V and 4 bases at J, with 17 bases between. The sample holds a few counts of this clonotype. As yet, its antigen is unknown. The chain carries TRBV28 and TRBJ2-7; possibly TRBD2 for D (5 bases). This TCR was sampled from a man in his fifties with Graves' hyperthyroidism. The sequenced sample was blood. DNA for the CDR3: TGTGCCAGCACCCTATCCCGGGGTCAATACGAGCAGTACTTC. It encodes CASTLSRGQYEQYF.